A single sample gave rise to the 28 T cell receptor beta chains below, sequenced in a study of OX40 agonist ivuxolimab in advanced cancers. Method: immunoSEQ multiplex PCR; TCRdb's copy keeps in-frame clones and lacks some. Among around 70,000 clones, 70% to 90% were seen once, and the ten largest hold 5.5% to 7.5%. The specimen comprised CD4+ or CD8+ T cells sorted from blood, sampled in a trial of the OX40 agonist ivuxolimab. These receptors originate from an adult with an advanced solid tumor such as melanoma, head and neck, liver or kidney cancer.

The chain combines TRBV6-5 with TRBJ1-5, with D possibly matching TRBD1 (5 bases). Trimming removed 6 bases at V and 6 bases at J, with 18 bases between. CDR3 size: 15 residues. The germline gives CDR1 MNHEY, CDR2 SVGAGI. The CDR3 is CASSTGTPGSQPQHF. CDR3 nucleotide sequence: TGTGCCAGCAGCACCGGGACCCCTGGCAGTCAGCCCCAGCATTTT.

The gene calls are TRBV5-1 and TRBJ2-3, with 11 positions matching TRBD2. Germline assignment: CDR1 SGHRS and CDR2 YFSETQ. This CDR3 has 17 residues. V lost 0 bases, J lost 2 bases, and 5 bases stayed unmatched. The CDR3 is CASSLDLAGGFTDTQYF. The CDR3 DNA reads TGCGCCAGCAGCTTGGATCTAGCGGGGGGATTCACAGATACGCAGTATTTT.

V is TRBV9 and J is TRBJ1-4; D unclear. Per the germline V gene, CDR1 is SGDLS and CDR2 is YYNGEE. The V and J ends lost 4 bases and 5 bases respectively, with 15 bases between them. There are 15 residues in the CDR3. The CDR3 is CASSRWAGENEKLFF. The CDR3 DNA is TGTGCCAGCAGCCGTTGGGCAGGAGAAAATGAAAAACTGTTTTTT. Combining the CDR3 with reference TRBV9 and TRBJ1-4 gives the whole variable domain DSGVTQTPKHLITATGQRVTLRCSPRSGDLSVYWYQQSLDQGLQFLIQYYNGEERAKGNILERFSAQQFPDLHSELNLSSLELGDSALYFCASSRWAGENEKLFFGSGTQLSVL.

This clone was seen a handful of times. The V call is TRBV28, the J call TRBJ2-7, with 9 bases matching TRBD1. The CDR3 has 13 amino acids. J was trimmed by 5 bases and V by 6 bases; bases with no gene match: 5. Per germline, CDR1 MDHEN and CDR2 SYDVKM. CDR3 sequence (DNA): TGTGCCAGCAGGGGGACAGGGAGGGACGAGCAGTACTTC. It is translated as CASRGTGRDEQYF.

V and J are TRBV19 and TRBJ1-1; D possibly corresponds to TRBD1 (6 bases). This CDR3 spans 12 amino acids. The ends were cut back, 7 bases at V and 4 bases at J, with 10 bases in the middle. Germline V lookup: CDR1 LNHDA, CDR2 SQIVND (reference sequence). The CDR3 nucleotides are TGTGCCAGTACCAGGGGACTCACTGAAGCTTTCTTT. It encodes CASTRGLTEAFF.

The J gene is TRBJ2-2, the V gene TRBV5-1; D ambiguous. The CDR3 covers 14 residues. Trimming pared 3 bases from V and 0 bases from J, leaving 6 bases between. Germline assignment: CDR1 SGHRS and CDR2 YFSETQ. The CDR3 reads CASSSGSNTGELFF. The CDR3 nucleotides read TGCGCCAGCAGCTCGGGTTCGAACACCGGGGAGCTGTTTTTT.

This clone was counted a single time. This chain links TRBV9 with TRBJ2-1; D gene uncertain. V was pared by 2 bases and J by 4 bases, with 1 base between. From germline, CDR1 is SGDLS and CDR2 YYNGEE. CDR3 length: 11 amino acids. The CDR3 loop is CASSVYNEQFF. CDR3 nucleotides: TGTGCCAGCAGCGTGTACAATGAGCAGTTCTTC.

About this clone itself: The conserved phenylalanine or tryptophan is not found at the CDR3 terminus, so this likely reflects a read error. The chain has TRBV7-2 and TRBJ1-1; D is ambiguous. V dropped 4 bases and J dropped 1 base, with 10 bases sitting between them. CDR3 length equals 14 residues. Per germline, CDR1 SGHTA and CDR2 FQGNSA. CDR3 sequence (DNA): TGTGCCAGCAGCTCCCCCCGCCCGAACACTGAAGCTTTCCTT. Residues: CASSSPRPNTEAFL.

The gene calls are TRBV7-2 and TRBJ1-1; maybe TRBD1 (5 bases). V was shortened by 3 bases and J by 4 bases, with 15 bases between the two germline ends. Looked up from germline, CDR1 is SGHTA and CDR2 is FQGNSA. This CDR3 has 15 residues. The CDR3 loop is CASSFDGTLGTEAFF. The CDR3 DNA follows: TGTGCCAGCAGCTTCGATGGGACCCTAGGCACTGAAGCTTTCTTT.

The V and J genes are TRBV7-8 and TRBJ2-6; the match to TRBD2 covers 7 bases. The V gene's germline CDR1 is SGHVS and CDR2 FQNEAQ. The CDR3 is 16 amino acids. Trimming removed 1 base from V and 3 bases from J; junction bases left unmatched: 3. CDR3 loop: CASSLVGGFGANVLTF. Here the CDR3 DNA reads TGTGCCAGCAGCTTAGTCGGGGGGTTTGGGGCCAACGTCCTGACTTTC.

The J gene is TRBJ2-1, the V gene TRBV7-6; 15 nucleotides match TRBD2. The CDR3 spans 18 residues. Germline CDR1 reads SGHVS; CDR2 reads FNYEAQ. J lost 4 bases, V lost 3 bases, and 7 bases had no gene match. CDR3 region: CASSLGLAGGVRYNEQFF. The CDR3 bases are TGTGCCAGCAGCTTGGGACTAGCGGGGGGCGTAAGGTACAATGAGCAGTTCTTC. The full variable domain, with the rest looked up from reference TRBV7-6 and TRBJ2-1, is GAGVSQSPRYKVTKRGQDVALRCDPISGHVSLYWYRQALGQGPEFLTYFNYEAQQDKSGLPNDRFSAERPEGSISTLTIQRTEQRDSAMYRCASSLGLAGGVRYNEQFFGPGTRLTVL.

The chain joins TRBV5-6 to TRBJ1-4; D uncertain. The germline gives CDR1 SGHDT, CDR2 YYEEEE. Between the trimmed V and J ends, which lost 2 bases and 8 bases, there was a span of 10 bases. The CDR3 is 13 residues long. DNA of the CDR3: TGTGCCAGCAGCTTATGGCCCCCAGAAAAACTGTTTTTT. Translating gives CASSLWPPEKLFF.

The V and J genes are TRBV5-6 and TRBJ1-2; no clear D gene. The V gene lost 4 bases and the J gene lost 8 bases, with 15 bases spanning the gap. CDR1 and CDR2 (germline): SGHDT, YYEEEE. This CDR3 is 13 amino acids long. The chain's CDR3 is CASSPRAVSGYTF. In nucleotides, the CDR3 is TGTGCCAGCAGCCCACGGGCCGTCTCAGGCTACACCTTC.

The chain carries TRBV5-1 and TRBJ2-7; the match to TRBD2 covers 10 bases. Looked up from germline, CDR1 is SGHRS and CDR2 is YFSETQ. V shed 0 bases, J shed 5 bases, and the junction held 11 bases outside the gene matches. CDR3 size: 17 residues. CDR3 protein: CASSLGGSAGGFNEQYF. Written as DNA, the CDR3 is TGCGCCAGCAGCTTGGGGGGGTCAGCGGGAGGGTTCAACGAGCAGTACTTC.

V gene TRBV28 combines with J gene TRBJ2-3; D gene uncertain. The CDR3 is 14 amino acids. Trimming cost V 5 bases and J 6 bases, with 15 bases left between them. Germline assignment: CDR1 MDHEN and CDR2 SYDVKM. DNA for the CDR3: TGTGCCAGCAGTGTGGGCCCAGCGCGGGATACGCAGTATTTT. Amino acids: CASSVGPARDTQYF.

V and J are TRBV28 and TRBJ1-1; the D gene is possibly TRBD1 (6 bases). CDR3 length: 16 residues. Germline V CDR1 and CDR2: MDHEN, SYDVKM. Trimming pared 3 bases from V and 1 base from J, leaving 15 bases between. For the CDR3, the DNA is TGTGCCAGCAGTTTCTCCCTGACAGGCGAGAACACTGAAGCTTTCTTT. Residues: CASSFSLTGENTEAFF.

V usage is TRBV10-2 and J usage is TRBJ2-5; D unresolved. The length of the CDR3 is 13 residues. Germline V gives CDR1 WSHSY, CDR2 SAAADI. With 0 bases removed from V and 5 bases from J, the gap between germline ends came to 7 bases. In DNA, the CDR3 is TGCGCCAGCAGTGAGTCCGGTATCGAGACCCAGTACTTC. It codes for CASSESGIETQYF.

V and J are TRBV19 and TRBJ1-5; 7 bases align to TRBD1. The CDR3 runs to 19 residues. CDR1 is LNHDA and CDR2 is SQIVND in the germline V gene (reference sequence). V lost 6 bases to trimming and J lost 6 bases; unmatched junction nucleotides: 23. CDR3 nucleotide sequence: TGTGCCAGTAGCACCTGGGAAGGATTCGGGACAGTCACGACTCAGCCCCAGCATTTT. It is translated as CASSTWEGFGTVTTQPQHF.

This clone was seen a handful of times. The chain recombines TRBV30 with TRBJ2-1; the D gene is possibly TRBD2 (5 bases). Germline V CDR1 and CDR2: GTSNPN, SVGIG (reference sequence). Trimming took off 0 bases at V and 0 bases at J, with 24 bases between the two ends. The CDR3 is 20 residues long. Here the CDR3 reads CAWSVTRFFRSGTSYNEQFF. DNA of the CDR3: TGTGCCTGGAGTGTGACGAGGTTCTTCCGGAGCGGTACCTCCTACAATGAGCAGTTCTTC.

V usage is TRBV19 and J usage is TRBJ2-5, with 11 bases lining up with TRBD1. After removal of 3 bases from V and 5 bases from J, the junction contained 5 bases not matched to a gene. The CDR3 contains 15 residues. CDR1 LNHDA and CDR2 SQIVND come from the germline V gene (reference sequence). The CDR3 protein is CASSIWDRGDETQYF. The CDR3 DNA follows: TGTGCCAGTAGTATTTGGGACAGGGGGGACGAGACCCAGTACTTC.

V and J are TRBV28 and TRBJ1-4, with no clear D. V lost 3 bases to trimming and J lost 3 bases, with 23 bases between them. Germline-derived CDR1 and CDR2 are MDHEN and SYDVKM. The CDR3 is 19 amino acids. The CDR3 here is CASSFPTDRPAGSNEKLFF. The CDR3 DNA reads as TGTGCCAGCAGTTTCCCTACCGATCGACCCGCCGGGTCTAATGAAAAACTGTTTTTT.

This rearrangement joins TRBV4-3 to TRBJ2-7, with TRBD1 as a possible D gene (6 bases). Trimming removed 0 bases at V and 0 bases at J, with 21 bases between. Germline V gene data show CDR1 as LGHNA and CDR2 as YSLEER. The CDR3 contains 19 residues. CDR3 coding DNA: TGCGCCAGCAGCCAAGATCCCCCCCCGTTACAGGGTCGCTCCTACGAGCAGTACTTC. It translates to CASSQDPPPLQGRSYEQYF.

The rearrangement uses TRBV6-1 and TRBJ1-5; 8 bases line up with TRBD1. This CDR3 comprises 17 residues. V was pared by 2 bases and J by 3 bases, with 9 bases of the junction left unmatched. The V gene's germline CDR1 is MNHNS and CDR2 SASEGT. CDR3: CASSERGQVTNNQPQHF. The CDR3 DNA sequence: TGTGCCAGCAGTGAAAGGGGACAGGTCACGAACAATCAGCCCCAGCATTTT.

This clone came up many times. The rearrangement joins TRBV27 to TRBJ1-5; 9 positions match TRBD1. The J segment lost 4 bases and the V segment lost 8 bases, leaving 6 bases of the junction unmatched. The CDR3 contains 14 residues. Looked up from germline, CDR1 is MNHEY and CDR2 is SMNVEV (reference sequence). The CDR3 sequence: CASGKGQGNQPQHF. For the CDR3, the DNA is TGTGCCAGCGGAAAGGGACAGGGAAATCAGCCCCAGCATTTT.

The V gene is TRBV27, the J gene TRBJ1-5, with D perhaps matching TRBD1 (6 bases). V was shortened by 4 bases and J by 3 bases, with 19 bases between the two germline ends. The CDR3 length is 17 residues. Germline CDR1 reads MNHEY; CDR2 reads SMNVEV (reference sequence). DNA of the CDR3: TGTGCCAGCAGTTCTTCAGGGGCGGGGGCCCCCAATCAGCCCCAGCATTTT. This codes for CASSSSGAGAPNQPQHF.

The rearrangement joins TRBV7-9 to TRBJ1-2; TRBD1 is a possible D gene (5 bases). Germline V gives CDR1 SEHNR, CDR2 FQNEAQ (reference sequence). The V gene lost 4 bases and the J gene lost 8 bases, with 14 bases spanning the gap. The CDR3 length is 13 residues. CDR3 residues: CASSSGTGFGYTF. CDR3 sequence (DNA): TGTGCCAGCAGCTCCGGGACGGGCTTCGGCTACACCTTC. The entire variable domain, with the rest obtained from reference TRBV7-9 and TRBJ1-2, is as follows: DTGVSQNPRHKITKRGQNVTFRCDPISEHNRLYWYRQTLGQGPEFLTYFQNEAQLEKSRLLSDRFSAERPKGSFSTLEIQRTEQGDSAMYLCASSSGTGFGYTFGSGTRLTVV.

This chain joins TRBV19 and TRBJ2-3; 12 nucleotides line up with TRBD2. The CDR3 contains 16 residues. Trimming at V came to 4 bases and at J to 3 bases, leaving 5 bases not matched to a gene. CDR1 and CDR2 from the germline V gene are LNHDA and SQIVND (reference sequence). This chain's CDR3 is CASSTATSGSTDTQYF. CDR3 DNA: TGTGCCAGTAGTACCGCGACTAGCGGGAGTACAGATACGCAGTATTTT.

This chain uses TRBV7-9 with TRBJ2-7; D is possibly TRBD1 (5 bases). This CDR3 comprises 12 residues. Trimming pared 1 base from V and 7 bases from J, leaving 8 bases between. Germline assignment: CDR1 SEHNR and CDR2 FQNEAQ (reference sequence). The CDR3 reads CASSLGGREQYV. Here the CDR3 DNA reads TGTGCCAGCAGCTTAGGGGGCCGGGAGCAGTACGTC.